What follows are 25 T cell receptor beta chains derived from one specimen sequenced in a study of neurological immune-mediated disorders. TCRdb fed the 5' RACE reads into MiXCR, producing one record per CDR3 protein. The sample has around 37,000 distinct CDR3 sequences; roughly 14% are singletons. Sequenced input: PBMCs. Receptors were obtained from a woman in her forties or fifties with HTLV-1-associated myelopathy (HAM/TSP).

This clonotype was counted many times. The V gene is TRBV7-2, the J gene TRBJ2-1; 12 bases are a match to TRBD2. The CDR3 covers 16 residues. CDR1 and CDR2 from the germline V gene are SGHTA and FQGNSA. Trimming at V came to 4 bases and at J to 4 bases, leaving 5 bases not matched to a gene. The CDR3 bases are TGTGCCAGCAGCTCTACTAGCGGGGGGCGATACAATGAGCAGTTCTTC. This gives the protein CASSSTSGGRYNEQFF. Full variable domain (missing parts from reference TRBV7-2 and TRBJ2-1): GAGVSQSPSNKVTEKGKDVELRCDPISGHTALYWYRQSLGQGLEFLIYFQGNSAPDKSGLPSDRFSAERTGGSVSTLTIQRTQQEDSAVYLCASSSTSGGRYNEQFFGPGTRLTVL.

This clonotype showed up many times. The chain recombines TRBV7-2 with TRBJ2-1; D possibly corresponds to TRBD1 (6 bases). V lost 2 bases and J lost 6, with 8 bases in between. This CDR3 region has 13 residues. Germline V lookup: CDR1 SGHTA, CDR2 FQGNSA. CDR3 sequence reads: CASSLPQGNEQFF. The DNA of the CDR3 is TGTGCCAGCAGCTTACCACAGGGCAATGAGCAGTTCTTC.

This clonotype came up many times. The chain is built from TRBV7-2 and TRBJ2-5; D perhaps matches TRBD1 (8 bases). The V end was cut by 4 bases, the J end by 3 bases, with 15 bases between. CDR3 length: 15 residues. Germline CDR1 is SGHTA and CDR2 is FQGNSA. The CDR3 is CASSWGGDRKETQYF. The CDR3 DNA follows: TGTGCCAGCAGCTGGGGGGGGGACAGGAAAGAGACCCAGTACTTC.

This clonotype appeared many times. V gene TRBV11-2 combines with J gene TRBJ1-2; the match to TRBD1 covers 7 bases. The CDR3 loop spans 16 amino acids. V trimming: 0 bases; J trimming: 2 bases; junction bases outside the gene matches: 6. The germline V gene has CDR1 SGHAT and CDR2 FQNNGV. CDR3 sequence reads: CASSLDIRGQNYGYTF. DNA of the CDR3: TGTGCCAGCAGCTTAGATATAAGGGGACAGAACTATGGCTACACCTTC.

This clonotype was picked up many times. V usage is TRBV7-2 and J usage is TRBJ2-4; D unclear. V gave up 1 base and J gave up 1 base, with 2 bases separating them. The germline V gene has CDR1 SGHTA and CDR2 FQGNSA. This CDR3 comprises 13 residues. The CDR3 region is CASSLEAKNIQYF. CDR3 DNA sequence: TGTGCCAGCAGCTTAGAGGCCAAAAACATTCAGTACTTC.

This clonotype was recorded many times. The chain joins TRBV15 to TRBJ2-3, with 13 positions matching TRBD2. The CDR3 has 18 residues. With 1 base clipped from V and 1 base from J, the junction kept 5 bases outside the gene matches. Germline values: CDR1 LNHNV, CDR2 YYDKDF (reference sequence). In DNA, the CDR3 is TGTGCCACCAGCAGAGGACTAGCGGGGGGCCGGGGCACAGATACGCAGTATTTT. It specifies CATSRGLAGGRGTDTQYF.

The J gene is TRBJ1-2, the V gene TRBV7-9; possibly TRBD1 for D (6 bases). The CDR3 runs to 13 residues. The V end was cut by 8 bases, the J end by 6 bases, with 16 bases between. The germline V gene has CDR1 SEHNR and CDR2 FQNEAQ (reference sequence). CDR3 sequence (DNA): TGTGCCAGCGGCGTTTCAGGGGTCGATGGCTACACCTTC. This sequence encodes CASGVSGVDGYTF.

There are many counts of this clonotype. The rearrangement links TRBV28 to TRBJ1-5, with a tentative D call TRBD1 (6 bases). The CDR3 consists of 13 residues. Trimming removed 6 bases at V and 2 bases at J, with 8 bases between. Germline lookup yields CDR1 MDHEN and CDR2 SYDVKM. CDR3 protein: CASRSGGNQPQHF. The CDR3 nucleotides are TGTGCCAGCAGGTCAGGGGGCAATCAGCCCCAGCATTTT.

This clonotype was counted many times. This chain joins TRBV7-2 and TRBJ1-1; D might be TRBD1 (5 bases). The germline V gene has CDR1 SGHTA and CDR2 FQGNSA. The CDR3 spans 13 residues. V gave up 5 bases and J gave up 4 bases, with 11 bases separating them. This CDR3 is CASSVTGSTEAFF. As DNA, the CDR3 is TGTGCCAGCAGCGTTACAGGCAGCACTGAAGCTTTCTTT.

The sample holds many counts of this clonotype. The V call is TRBV20-1, the J call TRBJ1-4; D remains unclear. Trimming cost V 6 bases and J 4 bases, with 3 bases left between them. Germline V gene lookup returns CDR1 DFQATT and CDR2 SNEGSKA (reference sequence). The CDR3 spans 10 residues. DNA for the CDR3: TGCAGTGCCGATAATGAAAAACTGTTTTTT. Its translation is CSADNEKLFF.

This clonotype was counted ten times or more. The V and J genes are TRBV20-1 and TRBJ2-1; 8 nucleotides agree with TRBD2. Germline-derived CDR1 and CDR2 are DFQATT and SNEGSKA (reference sequence). V lost 3 bases to trimming and J lost 1 base; unmatched junction nucleotides: 5. The CDR3 covers 15 residues. The CDR3 region is CSASGGAFSYNEQFF. DNA of the CDR3: TGCAGTGCTAGCGGGGGGGCCTTTTCCTACAATGAGCAGTTCTTC.

This clonotype was seen many times. The genes are TRBV20-1 and TRBJ1-1; no clear D. The CDR3 extends over 13 amino acids. V lost 5 bases and J 4 bases, leaving 14 bases between the germline ends. Germline V gives CDR1 DFQATT, CDR2 SNEGSKA (reference sequence). As DNA, the CDR3 is TGCAGTGCTTGGCGAAGGGAAGGCACTGAAGCTTTCTTT. This sequence encodes CSAWRREGTEAFF.

This clonotype was recorded many times. The J gene is TRBJ2-1, the V gene TRBV7-2; D is undetermined. Between the trimmed V and J ends, which lost 4 bases and 4 bases, there was a span of 11 bases. The CDR3 is 14 residues long. Germline CDR1 SGHTA, CDR2 FQGNSA. In nucleotides, the CDR3 is TGTGCCAGCAGCTCCGACGGAATATACAATGAGCAGTTCTTC. Translated: CASSSDGIYNEQFF.

This clonotype has at least ten counts. The V and J genes are TRBV20-1 and TRBJ2-2, with D perhaps assigned TRBD1 or TRBD2 (5 bases each). CDR1 and CDR2 from the germline V gene are DFQATT and SNEGSKA (reference sequence). Trimming shortened V by 5 bases and J by 1 base, and 11 bases separated the two germline ends. The CDR3 is 14 amino acids. CDR3 region: CSASGTVNTGELFF. The CDR3 DNA follows: TGCAGTGCTTCCGGGACGGTGAACACCGGGGAGCTGTTTTTT.

This clonotype was detected ten times or more. The chain is built from TRBV25-1 and TRBJ1-2; TRBD1 matches 10 bases. This CDR3 contains 14 residues. The germline CDR1 and CDR2 sequences are MGHDK and SYGVNS. The V gene end was trimmed by 7 bases and the J gene end by 8 bases; junction bases not matched to a gene: 10. The CDR3 nucleotides read TGTGCCAGCACCACACTCGGACAGGGGGAGGGCTACACCTTC. Translation: CASTTLGQGEGYTF.

In its sample, this clonotype was seen many times. The J gene is TRBJ1-5, the V gene TRBV7-2; 8 nucleotides line up with TRBD1. V shed 5 bases, J shed 2 bases, and the junction held 5 bases outside the gene matches. The CDR3 has 15 residues. Germline loops: CDR1 SGHTA, CDR2 FQGNSA. The CDR3 spells CASSQGAGGNQPQHF. CDR3 sequence (DNA): TGTGCCAGCAGCCAGGGGGCGGGAGGCAATCAGCCCCAGCATTTT.

There are many counts of this clonotype. V usage is TRBV5-6 and J usage is TRBJ1-1, with D unclear. Germline V CDR1 and CDR2: SGHDT, YYEEEE. The V end lost 4 bases, the J end lost 0 bases, and 7 bases lay between the germline ends. CDR3 length: 13 amino acids. The CDR3 loop reads CASSRGLNTEAFF. The CDR3 nucleotides are TGTGCCAGCAGCCGCGGCCTGAACACTGAAGCTTTCTTT.

This clonotype was counted a few times. The chain has TRBV15 and TRBJ2-5, with D perhaps matching TRBD1 (6 bases). V was trimmed by 8 bases and J by 2 bases, leaving 21 bases between them. The V gene's germline CDR1 is LNHNV and CDR2 YYDKDF (reference sequence). This CDR3 region has 16 residues. The chain's CDR3 is CATSTPDRHIQETQYF. The CDR3 DNA reads TGTGCCACCTCTACCCCCGACAGGCACATACAAGAGACCCAGTACTTC. Based on the CDR3 plus reference TRBV15 and TRBJ2-5, the full variable domain is DAMVIQNPRYQVTQFGKPVTLSCSQTLNHNVMYWYQQKSSQAPKLLFHYYDKDFNNEADTPDNFQSRRPNTSFCFLDIRSPGLGDTAMYLCATSTPDRHIQETQYFGPGTRLLVL.

This clonotype showed up many times. The CDR3 reads CASTPGRVFTDTQYF. CDR3 sequence (DNA): TGTGCCAGCACCCCTGGACGGGTCTTCACAGATACGCAGTATTTT. This rearrangement joins TRBV12-3 or TRBV12-4 to TRBJ2-3; D gene uncertain. This CDR3 has 15 amino acids. Trimming took 7 bases from V and 2 from J, leaving 16 bases between them.

This clonotype was counted many times. This chain uses TRBV9 with TRBJ2-1, with 7 bases aligning to TRBD1. Germline V lookup: CDR1 SGDLS, CDR2 YYNGEE. The V segment lost 3 bases and the J segment 1 base; nucleotides outside the gene matches: 10. CDR3 size: 17 residues. This CDR3 reads CASSEKQGPASYNEQFF. The CDR3 bases are TGTGCCAGCAGCGAAAAACAGGGGCCGGCGTCCTACAATGAGCAGTTCTTC.

This clonotype showed up many times. The chain is built from TRBV7-3 and TRBJ2-2; perhaps TRBD2 as D (6 bases). The germline V gene has CDR1 SGHTA and CDR2 FQGTGA. V lost 5 bases, J lost 1 base, and 8 bases lay in between. CDR3 length: 14 amino acids. CDR3 amino acids: CASSPGGNTGELFF. The CDR3 region has the DNA TGTGCCAGCAGCCCCGGGGGGAACACCGGGGAGCTGTTTTTT.

This clonotype was recorded at least ten times. This chain connects TRBV7-2 to TRBJ1-1; no firm D call. This CDR3 spans 16 amino acids. Trimming pared 5 bases from V and 3 bases from J, leaving 19 bases between. CDR1 is SGHTA and CDR2 is FQGNSA in the germline V gene. CDR3 protein: CASSPWTGPLDTEAFF. For the CDR3, the DNA is TGTGCCAGCAGCCCCTGGACTGGCCCCCTGGACACTGAAGCTTTCTTT. The full variable domain, rest sourced from reference TRBV7-2 and TRBJ1-1, is GAGVSQSPSNKVTEKGKDVELRCDPISGHTALYWYRQSLGQGLEFLIYFQGNSAPDKSGLPSDRFSAERTGGSVSTLTIQRTQQEDSAVYLCASSPWTGPLDTEAFFGQGTRLTVV.

This clonotype was detected only a few times. The chain is built from TRBV12-3 or TRBV12-4 and TRBJ2-3, with 8 bases that match TRBD2. The V gene end was trimmed by 2 bases and the J gene end by 10 bases; junction bases not matched to a gene: 14. The CDR3 has 16 amino acids. The CDR3 here is CASSLLLFGGESAQYF. The CDR3 nucleotides are TGTGCCAGCAGTTTACTATTGTTCGGGGGGGAGTCCGCGCAGTATTTT.

Relative to its sample, this clonotype is medium-sized (0.01 to 0.1%). V usage is TRBV12-3 or TRBV12-4 and J usage is TRBJ2-1, with 7 positions matching TRBD1. This CDR3 contains 16 residues. The ends lost 7 bases at V and 0 bases at J; junction bases unmatched: 9. As DNA, the CDR3 is TGTGCCAGCACCATGACAGGGCTTTCCTCCTACAATGAGCAGTTCTTC. Translated: CASTMTGLSSYNEQFF.

This clonotype was seen many times. V and J are TRBV20-1 and TRBJ2-3; D may match TRBD1 or TRBD2 (6 bases each). Trimming cost V 3 bases and J 10 bases, with 11 bases left between them. Looked up from germline, CDR1 is DFQATT and CDR2 is SNEGSKA (reference sequence). The CDR3 is 11 amino acids. The chain's CDR3 is CSASRRGAQYF. The CDR3 region has the DNA TGCAGTGCTAGTCGAAGGGGGGCGCAGTATTTT.